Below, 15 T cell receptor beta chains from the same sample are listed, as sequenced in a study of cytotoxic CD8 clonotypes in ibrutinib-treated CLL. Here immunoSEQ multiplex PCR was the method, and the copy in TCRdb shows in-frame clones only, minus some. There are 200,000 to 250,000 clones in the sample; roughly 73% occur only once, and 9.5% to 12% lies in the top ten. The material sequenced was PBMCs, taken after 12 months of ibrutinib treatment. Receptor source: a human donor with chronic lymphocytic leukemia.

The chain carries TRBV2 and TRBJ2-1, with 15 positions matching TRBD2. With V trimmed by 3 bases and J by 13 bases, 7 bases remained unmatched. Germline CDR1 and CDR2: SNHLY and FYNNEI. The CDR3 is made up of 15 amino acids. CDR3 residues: CASSDWGLAGGAQFF. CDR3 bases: TGTGCCAGCAGTGATTGGGGACTAGCGGGGGGCGCCCAGTTCTTC.

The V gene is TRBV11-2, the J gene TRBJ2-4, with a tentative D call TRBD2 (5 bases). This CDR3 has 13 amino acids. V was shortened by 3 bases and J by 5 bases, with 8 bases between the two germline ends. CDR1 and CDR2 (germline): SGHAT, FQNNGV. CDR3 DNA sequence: TGTGCCAGCAGCTTTGAGGGCGAAAACATTCAGTACTTC. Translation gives CASSFEGENIQYF.

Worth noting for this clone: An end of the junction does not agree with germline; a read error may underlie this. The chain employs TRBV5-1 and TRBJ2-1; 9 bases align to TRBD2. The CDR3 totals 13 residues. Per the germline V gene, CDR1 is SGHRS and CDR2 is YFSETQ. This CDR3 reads CASSLDGGRAGVF. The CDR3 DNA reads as TGCGCCAGCAGCTTGGATGGCGGGAGGGCCGGTGTCTTC.

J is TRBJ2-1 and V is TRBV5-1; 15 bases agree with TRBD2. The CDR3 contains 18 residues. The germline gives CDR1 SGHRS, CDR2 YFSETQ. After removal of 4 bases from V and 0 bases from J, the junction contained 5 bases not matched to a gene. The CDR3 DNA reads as TGCGCCAGCAGCGCCGGGACTAGCGGGGGGAGCTCCTACAATGAGCAGTTCTTC. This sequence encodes CASSAGTSGGSSYNEQFF.

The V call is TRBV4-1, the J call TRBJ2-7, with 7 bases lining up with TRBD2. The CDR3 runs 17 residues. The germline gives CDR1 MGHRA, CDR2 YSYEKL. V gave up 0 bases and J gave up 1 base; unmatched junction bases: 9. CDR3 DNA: TGCGCCAGCAGCCAAGATAGGGGCGGGGACTATTCCTACGAGCAGTACTTC. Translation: CASSQDRGGDYSYEQYF.

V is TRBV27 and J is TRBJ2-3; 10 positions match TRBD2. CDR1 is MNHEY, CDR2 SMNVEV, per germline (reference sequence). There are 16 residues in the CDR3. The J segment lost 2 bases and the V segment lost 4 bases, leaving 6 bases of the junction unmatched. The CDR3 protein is CASSWWTSGNTDTQYF. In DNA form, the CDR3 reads TGTGCCAGCAGTTGGTGGACTAGCGGCAACACAGATACGCAGTATTTT.

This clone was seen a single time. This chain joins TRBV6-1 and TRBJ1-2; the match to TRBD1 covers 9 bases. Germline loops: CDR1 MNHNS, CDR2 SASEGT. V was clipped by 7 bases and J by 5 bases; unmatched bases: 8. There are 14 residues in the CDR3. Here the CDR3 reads CASIRQGVVYGYTF. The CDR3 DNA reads TGTGCCAGCATCCGACAGGGGGTGGTTTATGGCTACACCTTC.

The CDR3, as DNA: TGCGCCAGCAGCTTGCCCAGGGGTACCTACGAGCAGTACTTC. This sequence encodes CASSLPRGTYEQYF. The chain employs TRBV5-1 and TRBJ2-7; a weak D match, TRBD1 (6 bases). CDR1 and CDR2 from the germline V gene are SGHRS and YFSETQ. V shed 1 base and J shed 2 bases, with 10 bases lying between them. CDR3 length: 14 amino acids.

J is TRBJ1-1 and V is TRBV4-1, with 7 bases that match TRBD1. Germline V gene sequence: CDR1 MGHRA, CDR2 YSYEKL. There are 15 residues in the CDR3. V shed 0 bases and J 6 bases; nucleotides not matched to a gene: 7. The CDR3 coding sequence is TGCGCCAGCAGCCAAGATCGGGGACAGCTTTCTGAAGCTTTCTTT. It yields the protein CASSQDRGQLSEAFF.

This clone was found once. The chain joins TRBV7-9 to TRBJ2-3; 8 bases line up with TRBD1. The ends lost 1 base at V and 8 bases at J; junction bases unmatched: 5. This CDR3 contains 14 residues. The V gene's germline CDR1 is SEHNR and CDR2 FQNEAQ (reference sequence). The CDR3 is CASSLEQGAGTQYF. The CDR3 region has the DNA TGTGCCAGCAGCTTAGAGCAGGGGGCTGGTACGCAGTATTTT.

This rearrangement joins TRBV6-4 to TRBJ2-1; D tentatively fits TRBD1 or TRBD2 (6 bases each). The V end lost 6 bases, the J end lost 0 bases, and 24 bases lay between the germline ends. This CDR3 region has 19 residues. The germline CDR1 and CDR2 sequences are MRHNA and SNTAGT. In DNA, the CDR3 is TGTGCCAGCAGCGAGGGGGAGGAGTGTCGGTTAGGCTCCTACAATGAGCAGTTCTTC. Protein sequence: CASSEGEECRLGSYNEQFF.

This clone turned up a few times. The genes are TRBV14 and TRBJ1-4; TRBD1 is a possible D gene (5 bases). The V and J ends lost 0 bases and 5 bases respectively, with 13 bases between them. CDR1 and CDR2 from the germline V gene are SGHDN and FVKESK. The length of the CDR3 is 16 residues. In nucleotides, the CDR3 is TGTGCCAGCAGCCAAGAGCATACAGGAGGGAATGAAAAACTGTTTTTT. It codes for CASSQEHTGGNEKLFF.

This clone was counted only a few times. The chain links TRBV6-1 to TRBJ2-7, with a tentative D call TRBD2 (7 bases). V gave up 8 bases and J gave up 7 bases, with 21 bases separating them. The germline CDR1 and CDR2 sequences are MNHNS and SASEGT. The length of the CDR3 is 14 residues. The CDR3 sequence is CASGMGGGLVEQYF. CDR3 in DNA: TGTGCCAGCGGAATGGGAGGGGGTTTGGTAGAGCAGTACTTC.

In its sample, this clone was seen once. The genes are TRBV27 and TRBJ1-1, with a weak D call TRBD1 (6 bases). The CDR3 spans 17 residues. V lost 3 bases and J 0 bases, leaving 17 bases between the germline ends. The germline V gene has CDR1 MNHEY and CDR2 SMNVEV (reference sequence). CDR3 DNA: TGTGCCAGCAGTTTTGGCAGGGGTCGAACGATGAACACTGAAGCTTTCTTT. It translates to CASSFGRGRTMNTEAFF.

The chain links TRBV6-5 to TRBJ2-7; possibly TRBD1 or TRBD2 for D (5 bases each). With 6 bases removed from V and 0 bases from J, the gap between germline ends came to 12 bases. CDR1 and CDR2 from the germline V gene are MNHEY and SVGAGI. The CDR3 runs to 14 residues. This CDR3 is CASRTAGSSYEQYF. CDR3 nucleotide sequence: TGTGCCAGCAGAACCGCAGGGAGCTCCTACGAGCAGTACTTC.